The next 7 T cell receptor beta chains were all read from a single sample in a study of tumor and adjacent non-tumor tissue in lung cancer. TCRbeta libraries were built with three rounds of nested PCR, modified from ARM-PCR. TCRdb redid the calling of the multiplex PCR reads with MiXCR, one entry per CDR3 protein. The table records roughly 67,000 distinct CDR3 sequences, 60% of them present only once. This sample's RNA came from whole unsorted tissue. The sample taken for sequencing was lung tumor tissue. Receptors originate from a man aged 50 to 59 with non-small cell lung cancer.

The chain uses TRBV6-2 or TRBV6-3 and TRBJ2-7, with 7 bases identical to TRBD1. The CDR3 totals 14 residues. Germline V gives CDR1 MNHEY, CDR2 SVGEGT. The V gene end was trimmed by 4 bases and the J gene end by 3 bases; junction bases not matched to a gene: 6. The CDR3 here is CASSCSAGGYEQYF. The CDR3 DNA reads TGTGCCAGCAGTTGCTCCGCAGGGGGCTACGAGCAGTACTTC.

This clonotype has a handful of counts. This CDR3 reads CASSRDRRSSYNSPLHF. The CDR3 region has the DNA TGTGCCAGCAGCCGGGACAGGCGTAGCTCCTATAATTCACCCCTCCACTTT. This rearrangement joins TRBV5-4 to TRBJ1-6; TRBD1 matches at 8 bases. V shed 4 bases and J 0 bases; nucleotides not matched to a gene: 6. The CDR3 is 17 amino acids. Germline CDR1 and CDR2: SGHNT and YYREEE (reference sequence).

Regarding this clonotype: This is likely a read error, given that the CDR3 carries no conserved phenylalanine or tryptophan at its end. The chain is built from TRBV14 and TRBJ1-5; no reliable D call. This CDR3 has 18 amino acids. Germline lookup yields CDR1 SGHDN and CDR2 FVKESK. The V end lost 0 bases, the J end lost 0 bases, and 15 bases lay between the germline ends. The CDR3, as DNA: TGTGCCAGCAGCCAAGACCTGCAAGGGCCTTATAGCAATCAGCCCCAGCATCTT. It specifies CASSQDLQGPYSNQPQHL.

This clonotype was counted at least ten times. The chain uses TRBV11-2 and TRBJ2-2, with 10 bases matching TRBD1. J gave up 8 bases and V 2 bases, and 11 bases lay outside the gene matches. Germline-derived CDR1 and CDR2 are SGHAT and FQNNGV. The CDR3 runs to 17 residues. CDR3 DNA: TGTGCCAGCAGCTTATGGGCCGGGACAGGGGTTTCGGGGGAGCTGTTTTTT. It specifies CASSLWAGTGVSGELFF.

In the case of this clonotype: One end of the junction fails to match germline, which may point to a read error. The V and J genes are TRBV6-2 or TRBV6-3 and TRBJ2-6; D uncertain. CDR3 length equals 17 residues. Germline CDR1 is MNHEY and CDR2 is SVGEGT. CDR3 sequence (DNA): TGTGCCAGCAGTTATTGGCCAGGCATCTCTGGGACCAACGTCCTGACTTTC. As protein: CASSYWPGISGTNVLTF.

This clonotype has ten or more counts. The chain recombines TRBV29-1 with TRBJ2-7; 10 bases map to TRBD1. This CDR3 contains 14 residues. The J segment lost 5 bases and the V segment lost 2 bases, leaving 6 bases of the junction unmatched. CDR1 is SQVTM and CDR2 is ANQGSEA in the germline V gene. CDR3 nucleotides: TGCAGCGTTGAATTCGGGACAGGGGATAACGAGCAGTACTTC. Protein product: CSVEFGTGDNEQYF.

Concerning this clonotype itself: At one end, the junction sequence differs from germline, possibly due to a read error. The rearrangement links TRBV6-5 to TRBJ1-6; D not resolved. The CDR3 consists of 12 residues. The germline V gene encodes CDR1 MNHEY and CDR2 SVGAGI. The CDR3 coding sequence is TGTGGCAGCAGCACCCCGGATTCACCCATCCACTTT. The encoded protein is CGSSTPDSPIHF.